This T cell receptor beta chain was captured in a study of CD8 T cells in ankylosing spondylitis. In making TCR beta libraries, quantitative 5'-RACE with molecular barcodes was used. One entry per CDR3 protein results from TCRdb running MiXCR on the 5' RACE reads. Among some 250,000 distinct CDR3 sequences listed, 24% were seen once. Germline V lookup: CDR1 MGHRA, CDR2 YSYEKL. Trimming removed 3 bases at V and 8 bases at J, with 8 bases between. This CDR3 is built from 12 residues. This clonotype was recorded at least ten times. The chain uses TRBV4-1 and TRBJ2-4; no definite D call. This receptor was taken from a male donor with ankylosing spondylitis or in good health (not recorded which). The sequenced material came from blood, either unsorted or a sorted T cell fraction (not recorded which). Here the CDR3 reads CASSHLEDIQYF. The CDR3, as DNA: TGCGCCAGCAGCCATCTAGAGGACATTCAGTACTTC.